The subject of this entry is one TCR beta chain. This entry is derived from a study of T cell changes during pregnancy in multiple sclerosis. The germline V gene has CDR1 GTSNPN and CDR2 SVGIG (reference sequence). The CDR3 spans 13 residues. With 0 bases removed from V and 6 bases from J, the gap between germline ends came to 9 bases. Measured with immunoSEQ multiplex PCR; TCRdb has only the in-frame clones, and not every one. The table has roughly 40,000 clones, approximately 92% seen once. This chain connects TRBV30 to TRBJ2-1; maybe TRBD1 (5 bases). This receptor was taken from a female donor in good health, enrolled as a control in a pregnancy study. The sample consisted of CD4+ T cells from peripheral blood mononuclear cells, taken in the second trimester of pregnancy. The chain's CDR3 is CAWSVQGVNEQFF. The CDR3 bases are TGTGCCTGGAGTGTACAAGGGGTCAATGAGCAGTTCTTC. The whole variable domain, filled in from reference TRBV30 and TRBJ2-1, reads SQTIHQWPATLVQPVGSPLSLECTVEGTSNPNLYWYRQAAGRGLQLLFYSVGIGQISSEVPQNLSASRPQDRQFILSSKKLLLSDSGFYLCAWSVQGVNEQFFGPGTRLTVL.